These 27 T cell receptor beta chains share one sample of origin, sequenced in a study of CD4 T cells in relation to SARS-CoV-2 and coronaviruses. No antigen has been assigned to these receptors. The assay was immunoSEQ multiplex PCR, and TCRdb's table has in-frame clones only and misses some. The sample includes just over 15,000 clones, roughly 80% seen only once; the top ten take less than 20%. CD4+ T cells from unexposed donors were obtained before the COVID-19 pandemic (2011-2018). CD4+ T cells were isolated from the cells after 10 days of culture. Sequencing input: CD4+ T cells from PBMCs, cultured in vitro. These receptors originate from a human donor in good health.

The chain recombines TRBV30 with TRBJ2-7; 10 bases line up with TRBD1. From germline, CDR1 is GTSNPN and CDR2 SVGIG (reference sequence). J lost 4 bases, V lost 6 bases, and 6 bases had no gene match. The CDR3 consists of 13 residues. The CDR3 nucleotides are TGTGCCTGCCACCGGGACAGGGGTTACGAGCAGTACTTC. Residues: CACHRDRGYEQYF. Complete variable domain (other parts from reference TRBV30 and TRBJ2-7): SQTIHQWPATLVQPVGSPLSLECTVEGTSNPNLYWYRQAAGRGLQLLFYSVGIGQISSEVPQNLSASRPQDRQFILSSKKLLLSDSGFYLCACHRDRGYEQYFGPGTRLTVT.

The chain combines TRBV5-1 with TRBJ2-3; the D gene could be TRBD1 or TRBD2 (5 bases each). The CDR3 extends over 16 amino acids. V was clipped by 0 bases and J by 4 bases, with 15 bases between them. The germline CDR1 and CDR2 sequences are SGHRS and YFSETQ. The CDR3 loop reads CASSLDPGTVADTQYF. The CDR3, as DNA: TGCGCCAGCAGCTTGGATCCAGGGACGGTCGCAGATACGCAGTATTTT. Supplemented by reference TRBV5-1 and TRBJ2-3, the full variable domain reads KAGVTQTPRYLIKTRGQQVTLSCSPISGHRSVSWYQQTPGQGLQFLFEYFSETQRNKGNFPGRFSGRQFSNSRSEMNVSTLELGDSALYLCASSLDPGTVADTQYFGPGTRLTVL.

The V gene is TRBV4-1, the J gene TRBJ2-7; D not certain. CDR1 is MGHRA, CDR2 YSYEKL, per germline. V was clipped by 3 bases and J by 0 bases, with 9 bases between them. There are 14 residues in the CDR3. The CDR3 DNA is TGCGCCAGCAGCCATTCGCTGTACTCCTACGAGCAGTACTTC. Protein: CASSHSLYSYEQYF.

The chain has TRBV20-1 and TRBJ2-7; 9 nucleotides align to TRBD1. Unmatched junction bases numbered 0, after V lost 5 bases and J lost 4 bases. The germline CDR1 and CDR2 sequences are DFQATT and SNEGSKA (reference sequence). CDR3 length: 11 amino acids. CDR3 protein: CSAGQGYEQYF. Written as DNA, the CDR3 is TGCAGTGCTGGACAGGGGTACGAGCAGTACTTC.

The chain employs TRBV30 and TRBJ1-1, with D possibly TRBD1 on 6 matching bases. Per germline, CDR1 GTSNPN and CDR2 SVGIG (reference sequence). Between the trimmed V and J ends, which lost 2 bases and 0 bases, there was a span of 7 bases. The CDR3 spans 13 residues. The CDR3, as DNA: TGTGCCTGGAGTACAGGGCTGAACACTGAAGCTTTCTTT. As protein: CAWSTGLNTEAFF.

This sequence joins TRBV4-2 and TRBJ1-2; D may be TRBD1 (6 bases). V lost 4 bases and J lost 4, with 22 bases in between. Germline CDR1 LGHNA, CDR2 YNFKEQ. The CDR3 extends over 17 amino acids. CDR3 nucleotide sequence: TGTGCCAGCAGCCCGGGCCCCACAGGGTCCAAACTCTATGGCTACACCTTC. Its protein is CASSPGPTGSKLYGYTF.

The chain employs TRBV9 and TRBJ2-5, with 8 bases matching TRBD1. This CDR3 contains 15 residues. CDR1 is SGDLS, CDR2 YYNGEE, per germline. J lost 5 bases, V lost 2 bases, and 8 bases had no gene match. CDR3 nucleotide sequence: TGTGCCAGCAGCGTGCAACAGGGGGATTGGGAGACCCAGTACTTC. Amino acid sequence: CASSVQQGDWETQYF.

V is TRBV18 and J is TRBJ2-5; 7 positions match TRBD2. The CDR3 is 15 residues long. Trimming removed 6 bases from V and 4 bases from J; junction bases left unmatched: 11. The germline CDR1 and CDR2 sequences are KGHSH and LQKENI. CDR3 sequence reads: CASSKLAPAPETQYF. CDR3 in DNA: TGTGCCAGCTCTAAACTAGCGCCGGCGCCAGAGACCCAGTACTTC.

The chain joins TRBV28 to TRBJ1-2, with TRBD1 as a possible D gene (6 bases). V was trimmed by 6 bases and J by 4 bases, leaving 9 bases between them. The CDR3 length is 12 residues. Per germline, CDR1 MDHEN and CDR2 SYDVKM. The DNA of the CDR3 is TGTGCCAGCAGCAGGACAGTCTATGGCTACACCTTC. This gives the protein CASSRTVYGYTF.

CDR3 DNA sequence: TGTGCCAGCAGCCAAGAGGGGAGCCAGGGCGGCTATGGCTACACCTTC. The encoded protein is CASSQEGSQGGYGYTF. The chain employs TRBV3-1 (or the pseudogene TRBV3-2) and TRBJ1-2, with D tentatively TRBD1 (5 bases). V lost 0 bases to trimming and J lost 4 bases, with 15 bases between them. CDR3 size: 16 residues. Germline assignment: CDR1 LGHDT and CDR2 YNNKEL (reference sequence).

This chain joins TRBV4-2 and TRBJ2-1; TRBD2 matches 8 bases. V lost 0 bases, J lost 6 bases, and 7 bases stayed unmatched. The CDR3 spans 16 residues. CDR1 is LGHNA, CDR2 YNFKEQ, per germline. CDR3 in amino acids: CASSQEGGSGGNEQFF. The DNA for the CDR3 is TGTGCCAGCAGCCAAGAAGGCGGGAGCGGGGGCAATGAGCAGTTCTTC.

The V gene is TRBV5-1, the J gene TRBJ2-2, with 15 bases fitting TRBD2. The CDR3 runs to 15 residues. V lost 5 bases and J lost 5; bases outside the gene matches: 1. Germline values: CDR1 SGHRS, CDR2 YFSETQ. The CDR3 region is CASRGTSGRTGELFF. CDR3 nucleotide sequence: TGCGCCAGCAGAGGGACTAGCGGGAGGACCGGGGAGCTGTTTTTT.

The chain couples TRBV6-5 to TRBJ2-1; the match to TRBD2 covers 7 bases. After removal of 2 bases from V and 4 bases from J, the junction contained 5 bases not matched to a gene. Germline V gene lookup returns CDR1 MNHEY and CDR2 SVGAGI. The CDR3 length is 15 residues. CDR3 DNA: TGTGCCAGCAGTTACGAGGCGGGAGAGTACAATGAGCAGTTCTTC. It specifies CASSYEAGEYNEQFF.

This chain connects TRBV18 to TRBJ1-1; the D is unclear. In germline, CDR1 is KGHSH, CDR2 LQKENI. This CDR3 has 12 residues. V lost 5 bases and J 5 bases, leaving 9 bases between the germline ends. The CDR3 loop is CASSGIVTEAFF. The CDR3 coding sequence is TGTGCCAGCTCAGGTATAGTGACTGAAGCTTTCTTT.

CDR3 loop: CSASKGLNTEAFF. CDR3 coding DNA: TGCAGTGCTAGTAAGGGACTGAACACTGAAGCTTTCTTT. The chain joins TRBV20-1 to TRBJ1-1; perhaps TRBD1 as D (5 bases). Trimming pared 3 bases from V and 0 bases from J, leaving 8 bases between. The CDR3 extends over 13 amino acids. CDR1 and CDR2 (germline): DFQATT, SNEGSKA (reference sequence).

The chain has TRBV18 and TRBJ2-7; D possibly corresponds to TRBD1 (5 bases). Germline CDR1 and CDR2: KGHSH and LQKENI. CDR3 length equals 13 residues. The V gene lost 6 bases and the J gene lost 3 bases, with 12 bases spanning the gap. This chain's CDR3 is CASSPGSDYEQYF. Written as DNA, the CDR3 is TGTGCCAGCTCCCCAGGGTCAGACTACGAGCAGTACTTC.

The CDR3 region has the DNA TGTGCCAGCAGCTTAACGTCGGGGACAGATACGCAGTATTTT. Protein sequence: CASSLTSGTDTQYF. This sequence joins TRBV7-3 and TRBJ2-3; possibly TRBD2 for D (5 bases). Between the trimmed V and J ends, which lost 0 bases and 3 bases, there was a span of 7 bases. This CDR3 has 14 amino acids. Per germline, CDR1 SGHTA and CDR2 FQGTGA. Full variable domain (remainder filled in from reference TRBV7-3 and TRBJ2-3): GAGVSQTPSNKVTEKGKYVELRCDPISGHTALYWYRQSLGQGPEFLIYFQGTGAADDSGLPNDRFFAVRPEGSVSTLKIQRTERGDSAVYLCASSLTSGTDTQYFGPGTRLTVL.

The chain has TRBV9 and TRBJ2-6; 8 bases align to TRBD1. Germline CDR1 reads SGDLS; CDR2 reads YYNGEE. The trim removed 7 bases at V and 0 bases at J, leaving 9 bases unmatched. There are 17 residues in the CDR3. The CDR3 coding sequence is TGTGCCAGCTCCCCCCCGACAGGGGTCTCTGGGGCCAACGTCCTGACTTTC. Residues: CASSPPTGVSGANVLTF.

This clone was counted only a few times. CDR3 coding DNA: TGTGCCAGCAGTCCGGACAGGATCGGACAGCCCCAGCATTTT. Protein sequence: CASSPDRIGQPQHF. This rearrangement joins TRBV28 to TRBJ1-5; 7 bases align to TRBD1. V lost 5 bases, J lost 7 bases, and 8 bases stayed unmatched. Germline-derived CDR1 and CDR2 are MDHEN and SYDVKM. CDR3 length: 14 residues.

The chain uses TRBV19 and TRBJ2-7; D perhaps matches TRBD1 (5 bases). The CDR3 is made up of 15 amino acids. Germline V gives CDR1 LNHDA, CDR2 SQIVND (reference sequence). V lost 3 bases and J lost 3, with 15 bases in between. The CDR3 reads CASSILMGQGYEQYF. DNA for the CDR3: TGTGCCAGTAGTATTCTTATGGGTCAGGGCTACGAGCAGTACTTC. Full variable domain (missing parts from reference TRBV19 and TRBJ2-7): DGGITQSPKYLFRKEGQNVTLSCEQNLNHDAMYWYRQDPGQGLRLIYYSQIVNDFQKGDIAEGYSVSREKKESFPLTVTSAQKNPTAFYLCASSILMGQGYEQYFGPGTRLTVT.

The CDR3 DNA reads as TGTGCCAGCGGCCTTCCGGGGTATGAAAAACTGTTTTTT. As protein: CASGLPGYEKLFF. This chain links TRBV12-3 or TRBV12-4 with TRBJ1-4, with no clear D. The CDR3 runs 13 residues. The V gene lost 8 bases and the J gene lost 6 bases, with 13 bases spanning the gap.

J is TRBJ1-5 and V is TRBV3-1 (or the pseudogene TRBV3-2); 9 nucleotides match TRBD1. CDR3 size: 18 residues. J was trimmed by 1 base and V by 0 bases; bases with no gene match: 7. CDR1 is LGHDT and CDR2 is YNNKEL in the germline V gene (reference sequence). CDR3 residues: CASSQDRTGVSSNQPQHF. Written as DNA, the CDR3 is TGTGCCAGCAGCCAAGATCGGACAGGGGTATCGAGCAATCAGCCCCAGCATTTT.

The chain carries TRBV30 and TRBJ2-3; the D is unclear. The CDR3 consists of 13 residues. V lost 5 bases to trimming and J lost 4 bases, with 13 bases between them. Germline CDR1 GTSNPN, CDR2 SVGIG (reference sequence). The CDR3 sequence is CAWVDGGADTQYF. The CDR3 coding sequence is TGTGCCTGGGTGGATGGTGGGGCAGATACGCAGTATTTT.

V usage is TRBV18 and J usage is TRBJ2-7; no clear D. V was shortened by 5 bases and J by 0 bases, with 8 bases between the two germline ends. Germline-derived CDR1 and CDR2 are KGHSH and LQKENI. The CDR3 is 13 residues long. This CDR3 is CASSISSSYEQYF. CDR3 bases: TGTGCCAGCTCAATCTCGAGCTCCTACGAGCAGTACTTC.

The gene calls are TRBV5-1 and TRBJ1-4, with D hard to call. Deletions cut 0 bases from V and 7 bases from J, with 7 bases between. Germline values: CDR1 SGHRS, CDR2 YFSETQ. The CDR3 runs to 13 residues. CDR3 in amino acids: CASSLGVGEKLFF. DNA for the CDR3: TGCGCCAGCAGCTTGGGGGTCGGTGAAAAACTGTTTTTT.

The V call is TRBV13, the J call TRBJ1-3; D gene ambiguous. The CDR3 runs to 14 residues. The V end lost 3 bases, the J end lost 0 bases, and 6 bases lay between the germline ends. Germline loops: CDR1 PRHDT, CDR2 FYEKMQ (reference sequence). This CDR3 reads CASSFSVSGNTIYF. CDR3 in DNA: TGTGCCAGCAGCTTTTCAGTCTCTGGAAACACCATATATTTT.

The V and J genes are TRBV5-1 and TRBJ1-3, with D uncertain. Germline assignment: CDR1 SGHRS and CDR2 YFSETQ. V lost 4 bases to trimming and J lost 0 bases, with 11 bases between them. The CDR3 covers 15 residues. The CDR3 nucleotides are TGCGCCAGCAGCCCAGGCGAGAGCTCTGGAAACACCATATATTTT. It codes for CASSPGESSGNTIYF.